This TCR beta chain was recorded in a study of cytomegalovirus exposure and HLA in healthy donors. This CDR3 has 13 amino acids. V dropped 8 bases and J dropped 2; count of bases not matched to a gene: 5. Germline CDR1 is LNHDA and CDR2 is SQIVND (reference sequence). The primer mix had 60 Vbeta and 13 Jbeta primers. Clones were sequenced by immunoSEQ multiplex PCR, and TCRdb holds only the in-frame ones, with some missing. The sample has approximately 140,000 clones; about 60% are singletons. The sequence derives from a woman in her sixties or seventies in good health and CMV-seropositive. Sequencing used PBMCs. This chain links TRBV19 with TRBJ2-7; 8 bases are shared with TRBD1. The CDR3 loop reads CASRGTGPYEQYF. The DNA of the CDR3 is TGTGCCAGTCGGGGGACAGGTCCCTACGAGCAGTACTTC.